A selection of T cell receptor beta chains follows, all from one sample in a study of T cell responses to AZD1222 COVID-19 vaccine. Produced via immunoSEQ multiplex PCR; TCRdb's table is partial and in-frame only. Among 100,000 to 150,000 clones listed, around 85% were seen once. The specimen comprised peripheral blood, sampled 28 days after the second AZD1222 dose. The receptor set was obtained from an adult who received the AZD1222 COVID-19 vaccine. Each CDR3 is given with its conserved first and last residue. The D gene is left open where the match is weak. Some rows have no size entry. The others give once, few or many, or a class for an expanded clone.

v_gene: TRBV27; abundance: few; j_gene: TRBJ1-4; d_gene: .; CDR3aa: CASSPMKLTGVNEKLFF; CDR3nt: TGTGCCAGCAGTCCAATGAAACTGACAGGAGTTAATGAAAAACTGTTTTTT
v_gene: TRBV5-1; abundance: .; j_gene: TRBJ1-4; d_gene: .; CDR3aa: CASSLGGNEKLFF; CDR3nt: TGCGCCAGCAGCTTGGGCGGGAATGAAAAACTGTTTTTT
v_gene: TRBV5-1; abundance: .; j_gene: TRBJ1-2; d_gene: .; CDR3aa: CASSSTGLGNYGYTF; CDR3nt: TGCGCCAGCAGCTCCACAGGGTTAGGGAACTATGGCTACACCTTC
v_gene: TRBV6-4; abundance: .; j_gene: TRBJ1-1; d_gene: TRBD1; CDR3aa: CASRPRQGNTEAFF; CDR3nt: TGTGCCAGCAGGCCCCGACAGGGGAACACTGAAGCTTTCTTT
v_gene: TRBV10-3; abundance: .; j_gene: TRBJ1-1; d_gene: .; CDR3aa: CAIRPGTVNTEAFF; CDR3nt: TGTGCCATCAGACCGGGGACGGTGAACACTGAAGCTTTCTTT
v_gene: TRBV2; abundance: few; j_gene: TRBJ1-1; d_gene: .; CDR3aa: CASGQERPEAFF; CDR3nt: TGTGCCAGCGGGCAGGAAAGGCCTGAAGCTTTCTTT
v_gene: TRBV5-4; abundance: .; j_gene: TRBJ2-5; d_gene: .; CDR3aa: CASSLSQQETQYF; CDR3nt: TGTGCCAGCAGCTTGAGCCAACAAGAGACCCAGTACTTC
v_gene: TRBV19; abundance: .; j_gene: TRBJ1-2; d_gene: .; CDR3aa: CASTGNNYGYTF; CDR3nt: TGTGCCAGTACCGGTAATAACTATGGCTACACCTTC
v_gene: TRBV5-1; abundance: .; j_gene: TRBJ2-3; d_gene: .; CDR3aa: CASSLVTGTDTQYF; CDR3nt: TGCGCCAGCAGCTTGGTTACGGGTACAGATACGCAGTATTTT
v_gene: TRBV11-2; abundance: .; j_gene: TRBJ2-7; d_gene: TRBD1; CDR3aa: CASSPVRRTGVYEQYF; CDR3nt: TGTGCCAGCAGCCCGGTCCGGAGGACAGGGGTCTACGAGCAGTACTTC
v_gene: TRBV5-1; abundance: .; j_gene: TRBJ2-5; d_gene: TRBD1; CDR3aa: CASSSGQLQETQYF; CDR3nt: TGCGCCAGCAGCTCGGGACAGCTCCAAGAGACCCAGTACTTC
v_gene: TRBV19; abundance: few; j_gene: TRBJ1-3; d_gene: .; CDR3aa: CASSIEGSGSGNTIYF; CDR3nt: TGTGCCAGTAGTATTGAGGGATCCGGCTCTGGAAACACCATATATTTT
v_gene: TRBV30; abundance: .; j_gene: TRBJ1-4; d_gene: .; CDR3aa: CAWAPGDTWEKLFF; CDR3nt: TGTGCCTGGGCTCCCGGTGACACTTGGGAAAAACTGTTTTTT
v_gene: TRBV14; abundance: few; j_gene: TRBJ2-1; d_gene: .; CDR3aa: CASSHGIRDEQFF; CDR3nt: TGTGCCAGCAGCCATGGGATTCGCGATGAGCAGTTCTTC
v_gene: TRBV19; abundance: .; j_gene: TRBJ1-1; d_gene: TRBD1; CDR3aa: CASSKGQASPGAFF; CDR3nt: TGTGCCAGTAGTAAGGGACAGGCCTCCCCTGGAGCTTTCTTT
v_gene: TRBV10-3; abundance: .; j_gene: TRBJ1-1; d_gene: TRBD1; CDR3aa: CAISPGGMTEAFF; CDR3nt: TGTGCCATCAGCCCAGGGGGCATGACTGAAGCTTTCTTT
v_gene: TRBV5-8; abundance: .; j_gene: TRBJ2-3; d_gene: .; CDR3aa: CASSRTPTDTQYF; CDR3nt: TGTGCCAGCAGCAGGACCCCGACAGATACGCAGTATTTT
v_gene: TRBV5-4; abundance: .; j_gene: TRBJ2-1; d_gene: TRBD2; CDR3aa: CASSSLGAGQYNEQFF; CDR3nt: TGTGCCAGCAGCTCCCTCGGAGCGGGGCAATACAATGAGCAGTTCTTC
v_gene: TRBV27; abundance: .; j_gene: TRBJ2-1; d_gene: .; CDR3aa: CASGLAYNEQFF; CDR3nt: TGTGCCAGCGGGTTGGCCTACAATGAGCAGTTCTTC
v_gene: TRBV5-1; abundance: .; j_gene: TRBJ2-5; d_gene: .; CDR3aa: CASSFGGRQETQYF; CDR3nt: TGCGCCAGCAGCTTTGGGGGGCGACAAGAGACCCAGTACTTC
v_gene: TRBV28; abundance: .; j_gene: TRBJ1-3; d_gene: .; CDR3aa: CASTLGFSGNTIYF; CDR3nt: TGTGCCAGCACCTTAGGGTTCTCTGGAAACACCATATATTTT
v_gene: TRBV5-1; abundance: .; j_gene: TRBJ1-1; d_gene: .; CDR3aa: CASSWGGRGTEAFF; CDR3nt: TGCGCCAGCAGCTGGGGGGGCCGCGGCACTGAAGCTTTCTTT
v_gene: TRBV28; abundance: once; j_gene: TRBJ1-3; d_gene: TRBD1; CDR3aa: CASSPTGAGNTIYF; CDR3nt: TGTGCCAGCAGTCCGACAGGGGCTGGAAACACCATATATTTT
v_gene: TRBV5-1; abundance: once; j_gene: TRBJ1-2; d_gene: .; CDR3aa: CASSLNPGSNYGYTF; CDR3nt: TGCGCCAGCAGCTTAAATCCGGGCAGTAACTATGGCTACACCTTC
v_gene: TRBV5-1; abundance: once; j_gene: TRBJ1-2; d_gene: .; CDR3aa: CASSLTPDSYGYTF; CDR3nt: TGCGCCAGCAGCTTAACTCCCGACAGCTATGGCTACACCTTC
v_gene: TRBV27; abundance: .; j_gene: TRBJ1-4; d_gene: TRBD1; CDR3aa: CASSFQLTGGGLDVLFF; CDR3nt: TGTGCCAGCAGTTTTCAACTTACAGGGGGCGGACTTGATGTTCTGTTTTTT
v_gene: TRBV24-1; abundance: .; j_gene: TRBJ1-5; d_gene: TRBD1; CDR3aa: CATSDDRESVSKNINQPQHF; CDR3nt: TGTGCCACCAGTGATGACAGGGAGTCCGTATCCAAGAACATCAATCAGCCCCAGCATTTT
v_gene: TRBV11-2; abundance: .; j_gene: TRBJ1-2; d_gene: .; CDR3aa: CASSPRGSGLNYGYTF; CDR3nt: TGTGCCAGCAGCCCCCGAGGGTCAGGACTTAACTATGGCTACACCTTC
v_gene: TRBV5-1; abundance: .; j_gene: TRBJ1-2; d_gene: .; CDR3aa: CASSLDPGFNGYTF; CDR3nt: TGCGCCAGCAGCTTGGACCCGGGGTTCAATGGCTACACCTTC
v_gene: TRBV30; abundance: .; j_gene: TRBJ1-5; d_gene: TRBD1; CDR3aa: CAWSWADRGLSNQPQHF; CDR3nt: TGTGCCTGGAGTTGGGCGGACAGGGGACTTAGCAATCAGCCCCAGCATTTT
v_gene: TRBV9; abundance: .; j_gene: TRBJ2-6; d_gene: TRBD2; CDR3aa: CASSPGLAGHSGANVLTF; CDR3nt: TGTGCCAGCAGCCCGGGACTAGCGGGACACTCTGGGGCCAACGTCCTGACTTTC
v_gene: TRBV9; abundance: .; j_gene: TRBJ2-6; d_gene: .; CDR3aa: CASSVAGGSGANVLTF; CDR3nt: TGTGCCAGCAGCGTAGCCGGGGGATCTGGGGCCAACGTCCTGACTTTC
v_gene: TRBV3-1/TRBV3-2; abundance: .; j_gene: TRBJ1-1; d_gene: .; CDR3aa: CASSPRLDTEAFF; CDR3nt: TGTGCCAGCAGCCCCCGATTGGACACTGAAGCTTTCTTT
v_gene: TRBV12-2; abundance: .; j_gene: TRBJ1-5; d_gene: .; CDR3aa: CASRPRREPQHF; CDR3nt: TGTGCAAGTCGCCCCCGTCGGGAGCCCCAGCATTTT
v_gene: TRBV11-3; abundance: .; j_gene: TRBJ2-3; d_gene: TRBD1; CDR3aa: CASSVQGGSTDTQYF; CDR3nt: TGTGCCAGCAGCGTACAGGGGGGTAGTACAGATACGCAGTATTTT
v_gene: TRBV6-1; abundance: .; j_gene: TRBJ2-5; d_gene: .; CDR3aa: CASSEASKDWYQETQYF; CDR3nt: TGTGCCAGCAGTGAAGCTTCCAAAGATTGGTACCAAGAGACCCAGTACTTC
v_gene: TRBV10-3; abundance: .; j_gene: TRBJ1-2; d_gene: TRBD1; CDR3aa: CAISFGQGSYGYTF; CDR3nt: TGTGCCATCAGCTTCGGACAGGGGAGCTATGGCTACACCTTC
v_gene: TRBV9; abundance: .; j_gene: TRBJ1-1; d_gene: .; CDR3aa: CASSVTPNTEAFF; CDR3nt: TGTGCCAGCAGCGTTACACCGAACACTGAAGCTTTCTTT
v_gene: TRBV4-1; abundance: once; j_gene: TRBJ2-3; d_gene: .; CDR3aa: CASSQEDTSRPTDTQYF; CDR3nt: TGCGCCAGCAGCCAAGAGGACACTAGTAGACCCACAGATACGCAGTATTTT
v_gene: TRBV5-1; abundance: few; j_gene: TRBJ2-2; d_gene: TRBD1; CDR3aa: CASSLRTGGNTGELFF; CDR3nt: TGCGCCAGCAGCCTACGGACAGGGGGCAACACCGGGGAGCTGTTTTTT
v_gene: TRBV19; abundance: .; j_gene: TRBJ1-2; d_gene: .; CDR3aa: CASRGDGYTF; CDR3nt: TGTGCCAGTCGGGGCGATGGCTACACCTTC
v_gene: TRBV27; abundance: .; j_gene: TRBJ1-2; d_gene: .; CDR3aa: CASSGPFHGYTF; CDR3nt: TGTGCCAGCAGTGGTCCTTTTCACGGCTACACCTTC
v_gene: TRBV3-1/TRBV3-2; abundance: .; j_gene: TRBJ1-3; d_gene: .; CDR3aa: CASSQGSRTSGNTIYF; CDR3nt: TGTGCCAGCAGCCAAGGTTCAAGGACCTCTGGAAACACCATATATTTT
v_gene: TRBV5-1; abundance: .; j_gene: TRBJ1-5; d_gene: .; CDR3aa: CASSPDSGAGPPQHF; CDR3nt: TGCGCCAGCAGCCCGGACAGTGGGGCAGGTCCGCCCCAGCATTTT
v_gene: TRBV7-6; abundance: .; j_gene: TRBJ2-3; d_gene: TRBD2; CDR3aa: CASSFPSGGATDTQYF; CDR3nt: TGTGCCAGCAGCTTCCCCAGCGGGGGGGCTACAGATACGCAGTATTTT
v_gene: TRBV3-1/TRBV3-2; abundance: .; j_gene: TRBJ1-1; d_gene: .; CDR3aa: CASSQGQSTEAFF; CDR3nt: TGTGCCAGCAGCCAAGGACAGTCCACTGAAGCTTTCTTT
v_gene: TRBV6-7; abundance: once; j_gene: TRBJ1-1; d_gene: TRBD1; CDR3aa: CASSYPWTGANTEAFF; CDR3nt: TGTGCCAGCAGTTACCCTTGGACAGGGGCAAACACTGAAGCTTTCTTT
v_gene: TRBV14; abundance: .; j_gene: TRBJ1-2; d_gene: TRBD1; CDR3aa: CASSQSLNRGYGYTF; CDR3nt: TGTGCCAGCAGCCAAAGCCTTAACAGGGGTTATGGCTACACCTTC
v_gene: TRBV2; abundance: .; j_gene: TRBJ2-5; d_gene: .; CDR3aa: CASSDNIGGQETQYF; CDR3nt: TGTGCCAGCAGTGATAACATTGGGGGCCAAGAGACCCAGTACTTC
v_gene: TRBV19; abundance: many; j_gene: TRBJ1-1; d_gene: TRBD1; CDR3aa: CASSPRTGSANTEAFF; CDR3nt: TGTGCCAGTAGTCCACGGACAGGGTCAGCGAACACTGAAGCTTTCTTT
v_gene: TRBV4-2; abundance: .; j_gene: TRBJ1-5; d_gene: .; CDR3aa: CASSQDFLGNQPQHF; CDR3nt: TGTGCCAGCAGCCAAGATTTCCTGGGCAATCAGCCCCAGCATTTT
v_gene: TRBV5-5; abundance: .; j_gene: TRBJ2-7; d_gene: .; CDR3aa: CASSLGFMSLRVGSEQYF; CDR3nt: TGTGCCAGCAGCTTAGGGTTCATGAGTCTGAGGGTGGGATCGGAGCAGTACTTC
v_gene: TRBV5-5; abundance: .; j_gene: TRBJ2-7; d_gene: .; CDR3aa: CASSLAGAIREQYF; CDR3nt: TGTGCCAGCAGCTTGGCGGGGGCCATTCGGGAGCAGTACTTC
v_gene: TRBV9; abundance: .; j_gene: TRBJ2-1; d_gene: .; CDR3aa: CASSVGPRDTLASEQFF; CDR3nt: TGTGCCAGCAGCGTTGGCCCCCGGGACACCCTGGCAAGTGAGCAGTTCTTC
v_gene: TRBV6-1; abundance: once; j_gene: TRBJ1-1; d_gene: .; CDR3aa: CASSDVGWDTEAFF; CDR3nt: TGTGCCAGCAGTGATGTGGGGTGGGACACTGAAGCTTTCTTT